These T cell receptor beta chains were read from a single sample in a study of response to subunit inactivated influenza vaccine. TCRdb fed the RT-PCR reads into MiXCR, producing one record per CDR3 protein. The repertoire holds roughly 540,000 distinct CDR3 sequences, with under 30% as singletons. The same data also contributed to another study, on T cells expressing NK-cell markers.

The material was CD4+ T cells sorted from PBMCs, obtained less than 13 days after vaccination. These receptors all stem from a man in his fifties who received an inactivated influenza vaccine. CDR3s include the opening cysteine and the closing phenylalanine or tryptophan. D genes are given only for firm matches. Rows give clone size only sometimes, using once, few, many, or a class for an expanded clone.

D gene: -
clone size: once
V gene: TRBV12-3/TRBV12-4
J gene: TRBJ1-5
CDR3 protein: CASSLSQAGSNQPQHF
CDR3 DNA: TGTGCCAGCAGCCTATCACAGGCAGGTAGCAATCAGCCCCAGCATTTT

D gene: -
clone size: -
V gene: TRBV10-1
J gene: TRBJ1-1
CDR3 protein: CASRSGVNTEAFF
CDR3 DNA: TGCGCCAGCAGGTCGGGGGTGAACACTGAAGCTTTCTTT

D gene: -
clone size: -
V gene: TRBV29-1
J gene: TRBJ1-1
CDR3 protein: CSVTRVLNTEAFF
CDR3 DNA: TGCAGCGTTACCAGGGTTTTGAACACTGAAGCTTTCTTT

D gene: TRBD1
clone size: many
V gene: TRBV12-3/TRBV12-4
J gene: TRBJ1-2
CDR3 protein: CASRPTGVRGYTF
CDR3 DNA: TGTGCCAGCAGACCAACAGGGGTGAGAGGCTACACCTTC

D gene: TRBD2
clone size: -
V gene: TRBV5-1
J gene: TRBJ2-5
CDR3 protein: CASSSGGTKETQYF
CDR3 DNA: TGCGCCAGCAGCTCGGGGGGGACGAAAGAGACCCAGTACTTC

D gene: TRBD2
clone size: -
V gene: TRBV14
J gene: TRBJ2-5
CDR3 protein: CASSHTSGSWSETQYF
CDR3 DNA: TGTGCCAGCAGCCATACTAGCGGGAGCTGGTCGGAGACCCAGTACTTC

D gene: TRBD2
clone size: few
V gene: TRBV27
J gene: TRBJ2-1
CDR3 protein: CASSLWPYQRGRSYNEQFF
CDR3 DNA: TGTGCCAGCAGTTTATGGCCCTATCAGCGGGGGAGGTCCTACAATGAGCAGTTCTTC

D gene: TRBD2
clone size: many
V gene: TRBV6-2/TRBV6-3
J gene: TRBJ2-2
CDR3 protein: CASSYPSLAGSIGELFF
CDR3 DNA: TGTGCCAGCAGTTACCCATCGCTAGCGGGGAGTATCGGGGAGCTGTTTTTT

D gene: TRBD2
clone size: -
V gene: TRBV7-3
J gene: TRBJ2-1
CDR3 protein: CASSSGLAGGYNEQFF
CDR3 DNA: TGTGCCAGCAGCTCCGGACTAGCGGGAGGGTACAATGAGCAGTTCTTC

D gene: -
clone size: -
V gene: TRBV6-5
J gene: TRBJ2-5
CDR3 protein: CASSHTRETQYF
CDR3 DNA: TGTGCCAGCAGCCACACCAGGGAGACCCAGTACTTC

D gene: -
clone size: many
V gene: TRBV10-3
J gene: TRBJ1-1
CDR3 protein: CAIKGNLNTEAFF
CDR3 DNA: TGTGCCATCAAGGGCAATTTGAACACTGAAGCTTTCTTT

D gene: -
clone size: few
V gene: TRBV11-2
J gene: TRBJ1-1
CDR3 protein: CASSPYEGTEAFF
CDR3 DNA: TGTGCCAGCAGCCCCTATGAGGGCACTGAAGCTTTCTTT

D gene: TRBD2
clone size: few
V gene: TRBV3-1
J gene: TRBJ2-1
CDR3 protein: CASSPLREGYNEQFF
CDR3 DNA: TGTGCCAGCAGCCCCCTTAGGGAGGGCTACAATGAGCAGTTCTTC

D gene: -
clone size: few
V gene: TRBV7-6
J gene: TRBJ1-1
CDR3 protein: CASSLVPGRTEAFF
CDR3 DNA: TGTGCCAGCAGCTTAGTTCCAGGGAGAACTGAAGCTTTCTTT

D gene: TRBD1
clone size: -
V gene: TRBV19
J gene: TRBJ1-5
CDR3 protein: CASSRGQAKHF
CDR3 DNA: TGTGCCAGTAGCCGAGGACAGGCAAAGCATTTT

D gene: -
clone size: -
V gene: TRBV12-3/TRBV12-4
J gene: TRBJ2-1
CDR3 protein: CASSLAGNVYNEQFF
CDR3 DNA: TGTGCCAGCAGTTTAGCCGGCAACGTCTACAATGAGCAGTTCTTC

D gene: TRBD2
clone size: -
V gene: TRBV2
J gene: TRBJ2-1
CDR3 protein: CASLAGAVNEQFF
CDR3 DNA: TGTGCCAGTCTAGCGGGAGCTGTAAATGAGCAGTTCTTC

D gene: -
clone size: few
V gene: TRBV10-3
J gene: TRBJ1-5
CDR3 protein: CAISSTGNQPQHF
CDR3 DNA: TGTGCCATCAGTTCGACAGGCAATCAGCCCCAGCATTTT

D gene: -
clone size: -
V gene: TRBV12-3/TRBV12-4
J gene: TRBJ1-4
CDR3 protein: CASRLNRLTNEKLFF
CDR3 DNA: TGTGCCAGCAGATTAAACAGACTTACTAATGAAAAACTGTTTTTT

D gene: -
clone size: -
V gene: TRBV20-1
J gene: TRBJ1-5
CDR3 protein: CSARVGGYQPQHF
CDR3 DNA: TGCAGTGCCCGAGTAGGGGGGTACCAGCCCCAGCATTTT

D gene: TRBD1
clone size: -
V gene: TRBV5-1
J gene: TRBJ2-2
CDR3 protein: CASTKPGTGSTGELFF
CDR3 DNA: TGCGCCAGCACTAAACCCGGGACAGGGAGTACCGGGGAGCTGTTTTTT

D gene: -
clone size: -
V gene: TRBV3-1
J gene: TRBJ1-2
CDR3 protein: CASSQDRQGWGF
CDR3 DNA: TGTGCCAGCAGCCAAGATCGGCAGGGCTGGGGATTC

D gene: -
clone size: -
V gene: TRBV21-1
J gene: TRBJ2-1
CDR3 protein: CASSSTARVDEQFF
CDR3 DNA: TGTGCCAGCAGCAGTACAGCGCGGGTCGATGAGCAGTTCTTC

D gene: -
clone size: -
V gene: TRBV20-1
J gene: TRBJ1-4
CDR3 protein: CSAKGELPFNEKLFF
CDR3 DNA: TGCAGTGCCAAAGGGGAGTTACCCTTTAATGAAAAACTGTTTTTT

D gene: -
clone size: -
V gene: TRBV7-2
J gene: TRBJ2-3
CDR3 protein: CASSRLPGERDTQYF
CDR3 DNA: TGTGCCAGCAGCCGACTCCCAGGGGAACGAGATACGCAGTATTTT

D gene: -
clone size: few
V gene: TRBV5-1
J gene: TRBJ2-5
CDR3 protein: CASKAGRFGYRETQYF
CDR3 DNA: TGCGCCAGCAAAGCGGGTCGATTCGGTTATCGAGAGACCCAGTACTTC

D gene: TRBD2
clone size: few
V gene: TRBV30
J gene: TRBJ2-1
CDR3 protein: CAWSVAAGGSSYNEQFF
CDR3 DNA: TGTGCCTGGAGTGTAGCAGCGGGGGGGAGCTCCTACAATGAGCAGTTCTTC

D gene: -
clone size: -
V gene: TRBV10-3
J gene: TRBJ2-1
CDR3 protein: CAISRPGLRNEQFF
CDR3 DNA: TGTGCCATCAGTCGCCCAGGGCTACGGAATGAGCAGTTCTTC

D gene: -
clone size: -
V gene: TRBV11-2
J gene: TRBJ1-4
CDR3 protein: CASSLKLRGSDEKLFF
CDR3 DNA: TGTGCCAGCAGCTTAAAACTCCGGGGTTCTGATGAAAAACTGTTTTTT

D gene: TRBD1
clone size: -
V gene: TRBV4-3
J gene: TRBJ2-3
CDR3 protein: CASSQRGTGGSTDTQYF
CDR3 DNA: TGCGCCAGCAGCCAGAGGGGGACAGGGGGTTCCACAGATACGCAGTATTTT

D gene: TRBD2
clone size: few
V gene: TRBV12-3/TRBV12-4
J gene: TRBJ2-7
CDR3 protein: CASSVLAQAGEQYF
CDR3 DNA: TGTGCCAGCAGTGTACTAGCACAAGCGGGGGAGCAGTACTTC

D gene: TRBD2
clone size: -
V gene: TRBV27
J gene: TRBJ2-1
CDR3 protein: CASSLFPPAAGGDNEQFF
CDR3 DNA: TGTGCCAGCAGTTTATTCCCGCCGGCGGCGGGGGGGGACAATGAGCAGTTCTTC

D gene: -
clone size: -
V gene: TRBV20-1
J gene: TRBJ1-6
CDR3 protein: CSASPRGRGGSPLHF
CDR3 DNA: TGCAGTGCTAGCCCACGGGGGCGGGGGGGATCACCCCTCCACTTT

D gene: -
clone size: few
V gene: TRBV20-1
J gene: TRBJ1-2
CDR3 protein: CSARSAGADYGYTF
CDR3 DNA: TGCAGTGCTAGATCGGCAGGGGCGGACTATGGCTACACCTTC

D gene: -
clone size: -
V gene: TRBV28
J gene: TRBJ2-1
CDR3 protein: CASSSTPPTGSEQFF
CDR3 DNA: TGTGCCAGCAGTTCCACACCCCCGACTGGGAGTGAGCAGTTCTTC

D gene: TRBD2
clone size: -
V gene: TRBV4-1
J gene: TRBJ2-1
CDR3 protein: CASSQGASGGARNEQFF
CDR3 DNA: TGCGCCAGCAGCCAAGGGGCTAGCGGGGGGGCCCGGAATGAGCAGTTCTTC

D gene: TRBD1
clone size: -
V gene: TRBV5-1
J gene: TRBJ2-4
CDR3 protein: CASSPLGQGRDIQYF
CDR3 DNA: TGCGCCAGCAGCCCGTTGGGACAGGGTAGGGACATTCAGTACTTC

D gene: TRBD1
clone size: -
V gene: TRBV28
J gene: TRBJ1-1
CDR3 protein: CASITGAKNTEAFF
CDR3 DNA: TGTGCCAGCATAACAGGGGCGAAGAACACTGAAGCTTTCTTT

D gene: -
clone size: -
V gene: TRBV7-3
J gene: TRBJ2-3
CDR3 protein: CASSLGLSRTDTQYF
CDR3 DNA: TGTGCCAGCAGCCTGGGACTGAGTCGCACAGATACGCAGTATTTT

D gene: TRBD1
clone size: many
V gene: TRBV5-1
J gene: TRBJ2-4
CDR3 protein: CASSLRTGEPKNIQYF
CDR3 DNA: TGCGCCAGCAGCCTCAGGACAGGGGAGCCCAAAAACATTCAGTACTTC

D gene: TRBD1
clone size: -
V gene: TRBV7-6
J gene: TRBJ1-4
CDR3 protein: CASSRTGVTTNEKLFF
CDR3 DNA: TGTGCCAGCAGCCGGACAGGGGTAACGACTAATGAAAAACTGTTTTTT

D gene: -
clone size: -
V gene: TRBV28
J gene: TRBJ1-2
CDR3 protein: CASSLYSGRTNYGYTF
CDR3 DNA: TGTGCCAGCAGTTTATATTCAGGACGGACTAACTATGGCTACACCTTC

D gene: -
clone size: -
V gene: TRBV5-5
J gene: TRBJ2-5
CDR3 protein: CASSLQALTKETQYF
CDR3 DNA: TGTGCCAGCAGCTTGCAGGCGCTAACGAAAGAGACCCAGTACTTC

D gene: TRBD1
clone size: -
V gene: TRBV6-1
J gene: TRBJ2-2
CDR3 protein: CASSELLRGTGELFF
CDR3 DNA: TGTGCCAGCAGTGAACTACTCAGGGGGACCGGGGAGCTGTTTTTT

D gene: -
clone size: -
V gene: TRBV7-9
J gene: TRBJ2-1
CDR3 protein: CASSLLIEQFF
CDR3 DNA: TGTGCCAGCAGCTTACTTATTGAGCAGTTCTTC

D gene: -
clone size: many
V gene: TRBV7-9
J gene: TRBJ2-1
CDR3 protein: CASSGPRDHYNEQFF
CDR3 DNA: TGTGCCAGCTCGGGCCCGCGGGACCACTACAATGAGCAGTTCTTC

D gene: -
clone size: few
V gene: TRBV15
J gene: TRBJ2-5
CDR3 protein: CATSRGRDRAQETQYF
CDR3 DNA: TGTGCCACCAGCAGAGGGAGGGACAGAGCCCAAGAGACCCAGTACTTC

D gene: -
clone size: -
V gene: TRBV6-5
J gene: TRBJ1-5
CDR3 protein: CASSYLQNQPQHF
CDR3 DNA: TGTGCCAGCAGTTACCTACAGAATCAGCCCCAGCATTTT

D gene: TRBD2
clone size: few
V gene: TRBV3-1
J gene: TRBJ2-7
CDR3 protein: CASSQGPSGTYEQYF
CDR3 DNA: TGTGCCAGCAGCCAAGGTCCTAGCGGGACCTACGAGCAGTACTTC

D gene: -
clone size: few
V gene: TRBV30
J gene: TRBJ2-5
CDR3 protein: CAWSGSVLQETQYF
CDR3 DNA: TGTGCCTGGAGTGGCTCGGTTCTTCAAGAGACCCAGTACTTC

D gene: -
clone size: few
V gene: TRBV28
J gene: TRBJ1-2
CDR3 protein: CASRPLDSYGYTF
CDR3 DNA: TGTGCCAGCAGGCCCCTGGACAGCTATGGCTACACCTTC